Detailed here is one T cell receptor (beta chain). Its antigen is unknown. The data originate from a study of T-cell memory formation after mild COVID-19. Study outcomes and limitations: What remained unconfirmed was the SARS-CoV-2 specificity of second-wave clones peaking on day 37.

Each CDR3 protein is one row after TCRdb ran MiXCR on the 5' RACE reads. The table includes about 270,000 distinct CDR3 sequences, roughly 18% detected once. Germline CDR1 reads SGHTA; CDR2 reads FQGNSA. The CDR3 is made up of 15 amino acids. With 5 bases removed from V and 1 base from J, the gap between germline ends came to 14 bases. The sample consisted of PBMCs or a T cell subset sorted from them (not recorded which). The chain uses TRBV7-2 and TRBJ1-2, with D possibly matching TRBD1 (6 bases). This TCR derives from a man younger than 30 who had mild COVID-19 (a few samples of this study predate the infection). Cell type and time point are not known. CDR3 sequence reads: CASSPGAGLNYGYTF. CDR3 DNA sequence: TGTGCCAGCAGCCCAGGGGCAGGACTTAACTATGGCTACACCTTC.